Listed below are T cell receptor beta chains from one sample, sequenced in a study of blood T cells in healthy people across ages. From the 5' RACE reads, TCRdb called clonotypes with MiXCR, one entry per CDR3 protein. The data show 600,000 or so distinct CDR3 sequences, with approximately 30% seen just once and approximately 14% held by the top ten. Material: blood. All receptors come from a woman aged 80 or over in good health. The CDR3 runs from the conserved cysteine through the conserved F or W. D genes are given only for firm matches. Where a row states a size, it is once, few, many or the class of an expanded clone; other rows omit it.

j_call | d_call | clone_size | v_call | cdr3_aa
TRBJ2-3 | . | many | TRBV7-8 | CASSLAGDTDTQYF
TRBJ2-7 | . | . | TRBV7-2 | CACSPNSYEQYF
TRBJ2-1 | TRBD2 | . | TRBV20-1 | CSLRALAKNEQFF
TRBJ2-5 | TRBD2 | . | TRBV4-3 | CASSLGRGLALNEQYF
TRBJ1-5 | . | many | TRBV20-1 | CSAGTEPQHF
TRBJ2-7 | . | . | TRBV20-1 | CSARPPEPFSYNEQYF
TRBJ2-3 | TRBD1 | . | TRBV5-1 | CASQPTGTGRTDTQYF
TRBJ2-7 | TRBD2 | many | TRBV7-9 | CASSFKIGGDSYEQYF
TRBJ2-7 | . | many | TRBV5-1 | CASSLGTARSYEQYF
TRBJ2-1 | . | . | TRBV5-1 | CASSPGDSYNEQFF
TRBJ2-3 | . | many | TRBV3-1 | CASSQGGGDTQYF
TRBJ1-1 | TRBD1 | . | TRBV13 | CASSPPRTGGANTEAFF
TRBJ2-7 | TRBD2 | many | TRBV5-1 | CASSFSTSGIYEQYF
TRBJ2-2 | TRBD2 | . | TRBV7-2 | CASSSIAGAGELFF
TRBJ2-7 | . | many | TRBV7-2 | CASSLYMAGFGEQYF
TRBJ1-1 | . | few | TRBV5-1 | CASSLKGTIRNTEAFF
TRBJ1-1 | . | . | TRBV5-6 | CASSPVGRASTEAFF
TRBJ1-1 | . | . | TRBV5-8 | CASSLATRANTEAFF
TRBJ1-6 | . | . | TRBV7-2 | CASSRGRSNSPLHF
TRBJ1-1 | TRBD1 | . | TRBV2 | CASSVGGGRTEAFF
TRBJ2-3 | TRBD2 | few | TRBV12-3/TRBV12-4 | CASTGGITDAQYF